Listed below are T cell receptor beta chains from one sample, sequenced in a study of T cells after yellow fever vaccination. TCRdb passed the 5' RACE reads through MiXCR, listing each CDR3 protein once. The data contain approximately 74,000 distinct CDR3 sequences, approximately 7.7% of them singletons. Here the sequenced sample was CD8+ T cells sorted from PBMCs, taken roughly 5 days after the first yellow fever vaccination. The receptors stem from a man aged 18 to 35 who received the YFV17D yellow fever vaccine. Each CDR3 is given with its conserved first and last residue. Fields, in order: V gene, J gene, D gene, clone size, CDR3 protein, CDR3 DNA. D genes are given only for firm matches. Where a row states a size, it is once, few, many or the class of an expanded clone; other rows omit it.

v_gene: TRBV27
j_gene: TRBJ2-5
d_gene: .
abundance: .
CDR3aa: CASSLSSSGETQYF
CDR3nt: TGTGCCAGCAGTCTGTCGTCGTCGGGAGAGACCCAGTACTTC

v_gene: TRBV20-1
j_gene: TRBJ1-2
d_gene: .
abundance: many
CDR3aa: CSARAGERPGYTF
CDR3nt: TGCAGTGCTAGAGCAGGGGAGCGTCCTGGCTACACCTTC

v_gene: TRBV19
j_gene: TRBJ2-7
d_gene: .
abundance: .
CDR3aa: CATTTGVGSYYEQYF
CDR3nt: TGTGCCACCACTACGGGGGTGGGGTCTTACTACGAGCAGTACTTC

v_gene: TRBV24-1
j_gene: TRBJ1-4
d_gene: TRBD1
abundance: .
CDR3aa: CATSDSEDRAREKLFF
CDR3nt: TGTGCCACCAGTGATTCGGAAGACAGGGCCCGGGAAAAACTGTTTTTT

v_gene: TRBV19
j_gene: TRBJ1-4
d_gene: .
abundance: .
CDR3aa: CASNSRDYGEKLFF
CDR3nt: TGTGCCAGTAATTCGAGGGACTACGGTGAAAAACTGTTTTTT

v_gene: TRBV7-6
j_gene: TRBJ2-7
d_gene: .
abundance: many
CDR3aa: CASSFRTSSSYEQYF
CDR3nt: TGTGCCAGCAGCTTTAGGACATCAAGCTCCTACGAGCAGTACTTC

v_gene: TRBV9
j_gene: TRBJ2-7
d_gene: TRBD1
abundance: .
CDR3aa: CASSAGTGEEQYF
CDR3nt: TGTGCCAGCAGCGCTGGGACAGGGGAAGAGCAGTACTTC

v_gene: TRBV4-1
j_gene: TRBJ2-7
d_gene: TRBD1
abundance: many
CDR3aa: CASSDRGDPYEQYF
CDR3nt: TGCGCCAGCAGCGACAGGGGTGATCCCTACGAGCAGTACTTC

v_gene: TRBV7-9
j_gene: TRBJ1-2
d_gene: .
abundance: many
CDR3aa: CATTGSEPYGYTF
CDR3nt: TGTGCCACCACGGGGAGTGAGCCCTATGGCTACACCTTC

v_gene: TRBV28
j_gene: TRBJ1-1
d_gene: TRBD1
abundance: few
CDR3aa: CASSLSVGQGAHTEAFF
CDR3nt: TGTGCCAGCAGTTTATCCGTTGGACAGGGGGCGCACACTGAAGCTTTCTTT

v_gene: TRBV6-4
j_gene: TRBJ2-1
d_gene: TRBD2
abundance: many
CDR3aa: CASSDYPLAGGHNEQFF
CDR3nt: TGTGCCAGCAGTGACTATCCGCTAGCGGGGGGCCACAATGAGCAGTTCTTC

v_gene: TRBV19
j_gene: TRBJ2-1
d_gene: .
abundance: few
CDR3aa: CASSKTSYEQFF
CDR3nt: TGTGCCAGTAGTAAGACTAGTTATGAGCAGTTCTTC

v_gene: TRBV4-3
j_gene: TRBJ2-3
d_gene: .
abundance: many
CDR3aa: CASSQVIPAELTNTQYF
CDR3nt: TGCGCCAGCAGCCAAGTCATCCCCGCAGAGCTGACTAATACGCAGTATTTT

v_gene: TRBV6-5
j_gene: TRBJ1-1
d_gene: .
abundance: many
CDR3aa: CASSYRAENTEAFF
CDR3nt: TGTGCCAGCAGTTACCGGGCGGAGAACACTGAAGCTTTCTTT

v_gene: TRBV4-1
j_gene: TRBJ1-2
d_gene: .
abundance: few
CDR3aa: CASSQDFAGYGYTF
CDR3nt: TGCGCCAGCAGCCAAGATTTCGCCGGATATGGCTACACCTTC

v_gene: TRBV5-4
j_gene: TRBJ1-2
d_gene: TRBD1
abundance: .
CDR3aa: CASSNRTGVNYGYTF
CDR3nt: TGTGCCAGCAGCAACAGGACAGGGGTAAACTATGGCTACACCTTC

v_gene: TRBV20-1
j_gene: TRBJ1-4
d_gene: .
abundance: many
CDR3aa: CSAHLGGLTNEKLFF
CDR3nt: TGCAGTGCCCACCTAGGGGGTTTAACTAATGAAAAACTGTTTTTT

v_gene: TRBV4-3
j_gene: TRBJ2-7
d_gene: .
abundance: few
CDR3aa: CASSQEAGGGSHEQYF
CDR3nt: TGCGCCAGCAGCCAAGAAGCTGGAGGGGGTAGTCACGAGCAGTACTTC

v_gene: TRBV5-1
j_gene: TRBJ2-3
d_gene: TRBD2
abundance: .
CDR3aa: CASSWGLGPATDTQYF
CDR3nt: TGCGCCAGCAGCTGGGGACTAGGACCAGCGACAGATACGCAGTATTTT